Shown below are 14 T cell receptor beta chains from a single sample sequenced in a study of T-cell memory formation after mild COVID-19. TCRdb recomputed calls from the 5' RACE reads with MiXCR, one row per CDR3 protein. The sample carries hundreds of thousands of distinct CDR3 sequences, 25% to 30% recorded once. Material: PBMCs or a T cell subset sorted from them (not recorded which). All receptors come from an adult woman who had mild COVID-19 (a few samples of this study predate the infection). Cell type and time point are not known.

The chain joins TRBV4-2 to TRBJ2-5; 10 bases agree with TRBD2. The CDR3 spans 15 residues. Trimming cost V 1 base and J 2 bases; bases outside gene matches: 1. CDR1 LGHNA and CDR2 YNFKEQ come from the germline V gene. CDR3 in DNA: TGTGCCAGCAGCCAAGCGACTAGCGGGCAAGAGACCCAGTACTTC. This codes for CASSQATSGQETQYF.

The V and J genes are TRBV7-9 and TRBJ2-1; TRBD2 agrees at 8 bases. There are 16 residues in the CDR3. With V trimmed by 5 bases and J by 4 bases, 10 bases remained unmatched. Germline-derived CDR1 and CDR2 are SEHNR and FQNEAQ (reference sequence). CDR3: CASSRPWKREYNEQFF. For the CDR3, the DNA is TGTGCCAGCAGCCGTCCGTGGAAGCGGGAGTACAATGAGCAGTTCTTC.

This clonotype was seen a few times. The chain has TRBV10-3 and TRBJ2-5, with TRBD1 matching 12 bases. The CDR3 totals 16 residues. CDR1 and CDR2 (germline): ENHRY, SYGVKD. Trimming took 6 bases from V and 5 from J; bases not matched to a gene: 10. The CDR3 DNA follows: TGTGCCATCAGCAGCCCGGGACAGGGGGCAGAGGAGACCCAGTACTTC. It is translated as CAISSPGQGAEETQYF.

This clonotype was counted only a few times. The chain couples TRBV7-2 to TRBJ2-1, with 7 bases lining up with TRBD1. Looked up from germline, CDR1 is SGHTA and CDR2 is FQGNSA. This CDR3 comprises 14 residues. The V and J ends lost 8 bases and 0 bases, in that order; junction bases with no gene match: 4. The DNA of the CDR3 is TGTGCCAGCTCCGGGACAGACTCCTACAATGAGCAGTTCTTC. It translates to CASSGTDSYNEQFF.

This clonotype turned up a few times. The chain joins TRBV7-2 to TRBJ1-2; the D is unclear. The length of the CDR3 is 13 residues. Between the trimmed V and J ends, which lost 5 bases and 2 bases, there was a span of 9 bases. The V gene's germline CDR1 is SGHTA and CDR2 FQGNSA. The CDR3 loop reads CASSPPGNYGYTF. CDR3 coding DNA: TGTGCCAGCAGCCCCCCAGGAAACTATGGCTACACCTTC.

J is TRBJ1-1 and V is TRBV12-3 or TRBV12-4, with D hard to call. Trimming shortened V by 9 bases and J by 1 base, and 18 bases separated the two germline ends. The CDR3 runs 15 residues. The CDR3 loop is CASGLKRRWNTEAFF. The CDR3 nucleotides are TGTGCCAGTGGACTCAAGAGGCGATGGAACACTGAAGCTTTCTTT.

This clonotype was counted between two and nine times. The chain employs TRBV20-1 and TRBJ2-7, with 9 nucleotides matching TRBD2. Germline V gene data show CDR1 as DFQATT and CDR2 as SNEGSKA (reference sequence). Trimming at V came to 4 bases and at J to 3 bases, leaving 4 bases not matched to a gene. The CDR3 length is 13 residues. This chain's CDR3 is CSAKAGGNYEQYF. The DNA of the CDR3 is TGCAGTGCTAAAGCGGGGGGAAACTACGAGCAGTACTTC.

A few counts support this clonotype. The V gene is TRBV7-2, the J gene TRBJ2-7, with D tentatively TRBD2 (5 bases). The V end was cut by 4 bases, the J end by 0 bases, with 13 bases between. CDR3 length equals 15 residues. CDR1 and CDR2 (germline): SGHTA, FQGNSA. The CDR3: CASSSGIGNSYEQYF. The CDR3 nucleotides read TGTGCCAGCAGCTCGGGGATAGGGAACTCCTACGAGCAGTACTTC.

The chain joins TRBV6-5 to TRBJ2-2, with TRBD1 matching 9 bases. This CDR3 contains 14 residues. The J segment lost 3 bases and the V segment lost 7 bases, leaving 3 bases of the junction unmatched. The germline V gene encodes CDR1 MNHEY and CDR2 SVGAGI. CDR3 sequence: CASNRGQYTGELFF. The CDR3, as DNA: TGTGCCAGCAACAGGGGGCAATACACCGGGGAGCTGTTTTTT.

The gene calls are TRBV4-1 and TRBJ2-3; the D call may be TRBD1 or TRBD2 (6 bases each). The CDR3 sequence is 15 residues long. The V gene's germline CDR1 is MGHRA and CDR2 YSYEKL. The V end was cut by 4 bases, the J end by 5 bases, with 16 bases between. This CDR3 is CASSLGGHVGDTQYF. In nucleotides, the CDR3 is TGCGCCAGCAGCCTTGGGGGGCATGTAGGAGATACGCAGTATTTT.

This clonotype was found many times. The chain recombines TRBV5-1 with TRBJ2-4; TRBD2 agrees at 11 bases. Trimming removed 4 bases from V and 8 bases from J; junction bases left unmatched: 5. The germline V gene encodes CDR1 SGHRS and CDR2 YFSETQ. The CDR3 runs to 14 residues. The DNA for the CDR3 is TGCGCCAGCAGCCTTAGCGGGGGGGCGGACATTCAGTACTTC. This sequence encodes CASSLSGGADIQYF. Based on the CDR3 plus reference TRBV5-1 and TRBJ2-4, the full variable domain is KAGVTQTPRYLIKTRGQQVTLSCSPISGHRSVSWYQQTPGQGLQFLFEYFSETQRNKGNFPGRFSGRQFSNSRSEMNVSTLELGDSALYLCASSLSGGADIQYFGAGTRLSVL.

V and J are TRBV5-6 and TRBJ2-7; the D gene is possibly TRBD2 (6 bases). Germline values: CDR1 SGHDT, CDR2 YYEEEE. Trimming cost V 1 base and J 0 bases, with 14 bases left between them. The CDR3 extends over 16 amino acids. The CDR3 protein is CASSLTRRRASYEQYF. The DNA for the CDR3 is TGTGCCAGCAGCTTGACCCGCAGGAGGGCCTCCTACGAGCAGTACTTC.

This clonotype came up a few times. The V and J genes are TRBV7-2 and TRBJ1-6; D not certain. This CDR3 has 14 amino acids. The germline V and J ends were trimmed by 0 bases and 9 bases, with 9 bases remaining between them. Germline V gene data show CDR1 as SGHTA and CDR2 as FQGNSA. CDR3 amino acids: CASSLAGSPSPLHF. The CDR3 coding sequence is TGTGCCAGCAGCTTAGCGGGCAGTCCTTCACCCCTCCACTTT.

The J gene is TRBJ1-1, the V gene TRBV18; D is perhaps TRBD1 (5 bases). The CDR3 is made up of 17 amino acids. Trimming stripped 6 bases from V and 6 bases from J, with 26 bases between. Germline assignment: CDR1 KGHSH and CDR2 LQKENI. CDR3 in amino acids: CASSPTVANRGFSEAFF. The CDR3 DNA sequence: TGTGCCAGCTCTCCCACCGTGGCGAACCGGGGGTTTTCTGAAGCTTTCTTT.